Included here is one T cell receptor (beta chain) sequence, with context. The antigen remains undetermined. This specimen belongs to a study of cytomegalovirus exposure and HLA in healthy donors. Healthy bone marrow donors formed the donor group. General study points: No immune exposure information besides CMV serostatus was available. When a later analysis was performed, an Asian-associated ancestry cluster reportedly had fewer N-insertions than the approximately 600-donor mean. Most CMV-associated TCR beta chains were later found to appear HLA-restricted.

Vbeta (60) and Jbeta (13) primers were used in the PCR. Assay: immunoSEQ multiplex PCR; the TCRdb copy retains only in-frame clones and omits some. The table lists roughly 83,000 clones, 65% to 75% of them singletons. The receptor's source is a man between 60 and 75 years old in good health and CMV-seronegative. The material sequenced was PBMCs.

The CDR3, as DNA: TGTGCCAGTACCGACTCCCCTAGCGGCGGGGCCCAGTACTTC. It yields the protein CASTDSPSGGAQYF. The rearrangement uses TRBV19 and TRBJ2-5, with TRBD2 identical over 7 bases. Unmatched junction bases numbered 14, after V lost 7 bases and J lost 9 bases. This CDR3 comprises 14 residues. CDR1 and CDR2 (germline): LNHDA, SQIVND (reference sequence).